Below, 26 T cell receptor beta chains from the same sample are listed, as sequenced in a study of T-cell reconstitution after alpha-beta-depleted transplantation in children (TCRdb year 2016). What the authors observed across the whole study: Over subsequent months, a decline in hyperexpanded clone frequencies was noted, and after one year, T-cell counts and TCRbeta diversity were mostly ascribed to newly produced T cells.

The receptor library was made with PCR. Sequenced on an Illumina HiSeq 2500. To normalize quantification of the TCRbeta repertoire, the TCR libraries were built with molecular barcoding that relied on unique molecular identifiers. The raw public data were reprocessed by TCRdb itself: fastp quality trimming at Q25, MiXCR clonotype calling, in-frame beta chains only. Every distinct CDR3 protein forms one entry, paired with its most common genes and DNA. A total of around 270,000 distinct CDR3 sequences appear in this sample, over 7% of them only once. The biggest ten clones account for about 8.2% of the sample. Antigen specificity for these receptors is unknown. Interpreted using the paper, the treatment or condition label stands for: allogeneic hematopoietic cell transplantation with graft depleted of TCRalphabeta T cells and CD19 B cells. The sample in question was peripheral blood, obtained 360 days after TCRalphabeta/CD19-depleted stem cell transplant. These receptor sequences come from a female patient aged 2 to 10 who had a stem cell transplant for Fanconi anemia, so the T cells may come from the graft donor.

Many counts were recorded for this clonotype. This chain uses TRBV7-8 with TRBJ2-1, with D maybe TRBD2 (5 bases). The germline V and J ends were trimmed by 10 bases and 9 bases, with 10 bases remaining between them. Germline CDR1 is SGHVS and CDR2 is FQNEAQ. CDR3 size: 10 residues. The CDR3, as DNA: TGTGCCATCGGGGAGACTGAGCAGTTCTTC. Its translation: CAIGETEQFF.

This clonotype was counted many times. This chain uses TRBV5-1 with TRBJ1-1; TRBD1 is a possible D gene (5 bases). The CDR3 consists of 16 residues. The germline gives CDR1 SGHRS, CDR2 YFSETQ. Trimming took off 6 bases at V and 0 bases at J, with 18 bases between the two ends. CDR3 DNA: TGCGCCAGCAACCCGACAGCCCTTTTGATGAACACTGAAGCTTTCTTT. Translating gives CASNPTALLMNTEAFF.

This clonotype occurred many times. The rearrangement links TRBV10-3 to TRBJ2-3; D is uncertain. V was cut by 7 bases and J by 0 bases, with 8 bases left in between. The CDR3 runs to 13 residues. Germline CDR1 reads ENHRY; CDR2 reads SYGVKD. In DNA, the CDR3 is TGTGCCATCAACACCGGCAGCACAGATACGCAGTATTTT. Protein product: CAINTGSTDTQYF.

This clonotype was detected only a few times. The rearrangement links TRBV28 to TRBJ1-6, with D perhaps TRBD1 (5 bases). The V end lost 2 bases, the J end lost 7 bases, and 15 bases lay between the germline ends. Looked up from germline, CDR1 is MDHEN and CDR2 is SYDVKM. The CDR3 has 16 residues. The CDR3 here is CASSLPLARANSPLHF. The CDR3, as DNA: TGTGCCAGCAGTTTACCACTCGCCAGGGCAAATTCACCCCTCCACTTT.

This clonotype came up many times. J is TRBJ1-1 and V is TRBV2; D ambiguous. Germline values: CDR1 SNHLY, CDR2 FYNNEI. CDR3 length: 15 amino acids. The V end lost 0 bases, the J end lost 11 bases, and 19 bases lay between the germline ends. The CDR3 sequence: CASSEARGYEGAAFF. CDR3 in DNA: TGTGCCAGCAGTGAAGCCAGAGGTTATGAAGGAGCGGCTTTCTTT.

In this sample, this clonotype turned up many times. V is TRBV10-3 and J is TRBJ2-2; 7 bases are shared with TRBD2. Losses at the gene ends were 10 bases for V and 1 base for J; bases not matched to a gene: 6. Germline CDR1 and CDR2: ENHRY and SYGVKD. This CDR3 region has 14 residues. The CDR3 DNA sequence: TGTGCCACCCTGGGGGGGATGAACACCGGGGAGCTGTTTTTT. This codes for CATLGGMNTGELFF.

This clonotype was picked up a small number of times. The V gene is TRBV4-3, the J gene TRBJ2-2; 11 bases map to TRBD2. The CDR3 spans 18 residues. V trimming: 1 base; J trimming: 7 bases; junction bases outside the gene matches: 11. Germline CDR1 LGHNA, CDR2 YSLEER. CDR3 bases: TGCGCCAGCAGCCAAGCCCCCTATAGCGGGGGGGCCGGCGGGGAGCTGTTTTTT. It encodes CASSQAPYSGGAGGELFF.

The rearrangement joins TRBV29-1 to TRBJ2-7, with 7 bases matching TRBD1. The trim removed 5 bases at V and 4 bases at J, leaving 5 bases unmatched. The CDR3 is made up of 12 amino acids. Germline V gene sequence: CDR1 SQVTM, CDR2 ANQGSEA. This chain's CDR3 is CSVLTGKYEQYF. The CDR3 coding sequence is TGCAGCGTTTTGACAGGGAAGTACGAGCAGTACTTC.

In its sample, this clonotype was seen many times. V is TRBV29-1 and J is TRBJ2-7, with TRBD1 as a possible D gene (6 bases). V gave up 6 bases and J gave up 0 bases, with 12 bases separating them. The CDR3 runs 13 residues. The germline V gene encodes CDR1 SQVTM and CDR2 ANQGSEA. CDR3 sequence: CSVGQTSSYEQYF. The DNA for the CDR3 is TGCAGCGTAGGACAGACGAGCTCCTACGAGCAGTACTTC.

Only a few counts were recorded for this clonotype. The CDR3 reads CASSQDPPGRGEPQHF. The CDR3 nucleotides are TGTGCCAGCAGCCAAGATCCACCTGGGCGCGGGGAGCCCCAGCATTTT. The chain carries TRBV4-2 and TRBJ1-5; D remains unclear. Trimming shortened V by 0 bases and J by 8 bases, and 17 bases separated the two germline ends. From germline, CDR1 is LGHNA and CDR2 YNFKEQ. This CDR3 contains 16 residues.

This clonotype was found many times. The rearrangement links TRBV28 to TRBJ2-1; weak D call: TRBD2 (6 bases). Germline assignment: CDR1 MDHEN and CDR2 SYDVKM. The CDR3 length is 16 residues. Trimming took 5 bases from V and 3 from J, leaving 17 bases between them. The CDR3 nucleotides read TGTGCCAGCAGTGGAAGGAGGGCCCCACACTACAATGAGCAGTTCTTC. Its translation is CASSGRRAPHYNEQFF.

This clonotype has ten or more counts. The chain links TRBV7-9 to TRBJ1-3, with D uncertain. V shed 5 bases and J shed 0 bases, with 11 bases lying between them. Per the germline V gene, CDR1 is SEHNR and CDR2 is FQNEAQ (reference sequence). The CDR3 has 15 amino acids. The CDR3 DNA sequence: TGTGCCAGCAGCCCCGGCCCGAGCTCTGGAAACACCATATATTTT. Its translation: CASSPGPSSGNTIYF.

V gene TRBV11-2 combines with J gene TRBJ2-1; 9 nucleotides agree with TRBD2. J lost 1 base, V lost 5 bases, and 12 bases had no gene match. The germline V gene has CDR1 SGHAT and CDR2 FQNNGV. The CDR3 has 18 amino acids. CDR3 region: CASSRPPPSGASYNEQFF. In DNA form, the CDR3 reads TGTGCCAGCAGCCGTCCTCCCCCTAGCGGGGCGTCCTACAATGAGCAGTTCTTC.

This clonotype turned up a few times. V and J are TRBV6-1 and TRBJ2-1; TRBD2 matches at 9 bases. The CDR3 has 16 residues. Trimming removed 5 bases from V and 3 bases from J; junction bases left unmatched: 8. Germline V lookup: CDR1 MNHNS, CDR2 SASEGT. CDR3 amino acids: CASSTPGSGGYNEQFF. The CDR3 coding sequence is TGTGCCAGCAGTACCCCCGGTAGCGGGGGCTACAATGAGCAGTTCTTC.

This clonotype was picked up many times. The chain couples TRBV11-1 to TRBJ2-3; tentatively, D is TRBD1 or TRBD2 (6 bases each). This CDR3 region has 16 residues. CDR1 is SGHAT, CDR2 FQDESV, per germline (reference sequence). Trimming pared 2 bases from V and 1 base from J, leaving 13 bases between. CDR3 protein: CASSLRPGAGTDTQYF. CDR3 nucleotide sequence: TGTGCCAGCAGCTTAAGGCCGGGGGCGGGCACAGATACGCAGTATTTT.

The CDR3 spells CASSFGEIVINEQFF. The CDR3 DNA sequence: TGCGCCAGCAGCTTCGGGGAAATCGTAATTAATGAGCAGTTCTTC. V is TRBV5-1 and J is TRBJ2-1; TRBD2 might be the D (5 bases). This CDR3 contains 15 residues. Germline V gene lookup returns CDR1 SGHRS and CDR2 YFSETQ. The V and J ends lost 2 bases and 7 bases respectively, with 16 bases between them.

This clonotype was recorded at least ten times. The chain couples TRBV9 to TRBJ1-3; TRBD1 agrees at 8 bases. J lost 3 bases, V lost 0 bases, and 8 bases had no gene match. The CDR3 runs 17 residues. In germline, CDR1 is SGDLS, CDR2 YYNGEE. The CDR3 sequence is CASSVGHRGDIGNTIYF. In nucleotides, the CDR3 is TGTGCCAGCAGCGTAGGTCACAGGGGGGATATTGGAAACACCATATATTTT.

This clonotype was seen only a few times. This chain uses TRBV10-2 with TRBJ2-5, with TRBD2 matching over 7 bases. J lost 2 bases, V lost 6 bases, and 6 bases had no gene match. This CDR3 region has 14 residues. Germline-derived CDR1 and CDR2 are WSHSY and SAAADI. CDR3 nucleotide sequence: TGCGCCAGCAGCGGACTAGTCGGGCAAGAGACCCAGTACTTC. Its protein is CASSGLVGQETQYF.

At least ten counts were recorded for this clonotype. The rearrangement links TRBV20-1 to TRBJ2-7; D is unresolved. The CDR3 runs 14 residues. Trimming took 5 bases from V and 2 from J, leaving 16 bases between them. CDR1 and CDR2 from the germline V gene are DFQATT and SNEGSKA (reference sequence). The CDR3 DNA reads TGCAGTGCTCCTCCAGCGTCTGGGGCCTACGAGCAGTACGTC. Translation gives CSAPPASGAYEQYV.

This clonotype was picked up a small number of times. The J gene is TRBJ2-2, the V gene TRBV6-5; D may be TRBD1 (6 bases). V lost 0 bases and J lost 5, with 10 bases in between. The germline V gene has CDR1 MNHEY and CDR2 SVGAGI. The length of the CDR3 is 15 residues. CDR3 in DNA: TGTGCCAGCAGTTACTCCAGGGGAAAGACCGGGGAGCTGTTTTTT. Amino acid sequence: CASSYSRGKTGELFF.

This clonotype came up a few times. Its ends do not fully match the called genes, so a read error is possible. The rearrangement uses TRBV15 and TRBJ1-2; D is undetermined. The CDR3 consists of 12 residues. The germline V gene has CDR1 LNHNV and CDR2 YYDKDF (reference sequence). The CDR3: CATRWRFYGYTF. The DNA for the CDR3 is TGTGCGACCAGGTGGAGGTTTTATGGCTACACCTTC.

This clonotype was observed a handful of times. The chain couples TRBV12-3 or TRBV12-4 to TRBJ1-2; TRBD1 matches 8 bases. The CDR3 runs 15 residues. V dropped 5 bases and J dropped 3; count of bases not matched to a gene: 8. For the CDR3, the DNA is TGTGCCAGCAGTAACACCCAGGGGGCTGACTATGGCTACACCTTC. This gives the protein CASSNTQGADYGYTF.

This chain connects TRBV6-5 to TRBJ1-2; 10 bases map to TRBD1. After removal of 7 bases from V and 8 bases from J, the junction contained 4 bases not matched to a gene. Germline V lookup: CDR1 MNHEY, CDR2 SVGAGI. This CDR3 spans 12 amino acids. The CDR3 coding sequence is TGTGCCAGCACTCGACAGGGGGCCGGCTACACCTTC. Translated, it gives CASTRQGAGYTF.

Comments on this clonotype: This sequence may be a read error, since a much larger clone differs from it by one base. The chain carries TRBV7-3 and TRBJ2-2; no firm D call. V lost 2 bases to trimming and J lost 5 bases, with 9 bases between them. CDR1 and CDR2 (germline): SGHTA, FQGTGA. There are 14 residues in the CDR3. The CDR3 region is CASSLVVGTGELFF. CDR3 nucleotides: TGTGCCAGCAGCTTAGTTGTGGGAACCGGGGAGCTGTTTTTT.

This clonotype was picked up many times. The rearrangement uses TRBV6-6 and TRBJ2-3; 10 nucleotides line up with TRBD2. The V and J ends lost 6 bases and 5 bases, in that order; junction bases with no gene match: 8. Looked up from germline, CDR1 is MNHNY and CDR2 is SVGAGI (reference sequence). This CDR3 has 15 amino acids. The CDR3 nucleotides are TGTGCCAGCAGCCGCGAGCGGGGGGGTCAAGATACGCAGTATTTT. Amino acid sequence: CASSRERGGQDTQYF.

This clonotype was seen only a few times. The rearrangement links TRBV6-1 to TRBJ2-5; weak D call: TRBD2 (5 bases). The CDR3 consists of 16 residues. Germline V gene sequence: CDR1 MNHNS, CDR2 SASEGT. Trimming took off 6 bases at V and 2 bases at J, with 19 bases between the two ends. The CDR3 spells CASSPGFQRWQETQYF. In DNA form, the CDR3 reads TGTGCCAGCAGCCCGGGGTTTCAACGGTGGCAAGAGACCCAGTACTTC.